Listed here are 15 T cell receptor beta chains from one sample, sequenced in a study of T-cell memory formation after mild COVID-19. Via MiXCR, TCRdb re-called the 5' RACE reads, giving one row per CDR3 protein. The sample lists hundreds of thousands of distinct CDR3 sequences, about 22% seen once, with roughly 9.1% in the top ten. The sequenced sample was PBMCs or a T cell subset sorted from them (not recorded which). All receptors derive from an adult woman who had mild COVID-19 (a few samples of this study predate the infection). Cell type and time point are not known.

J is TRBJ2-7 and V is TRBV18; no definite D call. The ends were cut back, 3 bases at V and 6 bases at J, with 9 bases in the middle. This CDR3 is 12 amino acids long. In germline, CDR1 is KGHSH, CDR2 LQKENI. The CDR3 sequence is CASSPQSPEQYF. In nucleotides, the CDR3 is TGTGCCAGCTCACCGCAGTCCCCCGAGCAGTACTTC.

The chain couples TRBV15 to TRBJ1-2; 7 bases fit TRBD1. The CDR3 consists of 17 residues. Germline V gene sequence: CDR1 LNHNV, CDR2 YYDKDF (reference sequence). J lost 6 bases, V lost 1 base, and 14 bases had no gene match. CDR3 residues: CATSRVIRTGVSNGYTF. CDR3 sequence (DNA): TGTGCCACCAGCAGAGTGATCCGAACAGGGGTGTCTAATGGCTACACCTTC.

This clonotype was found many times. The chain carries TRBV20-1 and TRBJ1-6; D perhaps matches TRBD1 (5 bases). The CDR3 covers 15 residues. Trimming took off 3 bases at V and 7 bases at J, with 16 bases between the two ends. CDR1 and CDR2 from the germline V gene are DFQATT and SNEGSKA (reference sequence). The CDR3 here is CSARLFSGDNSPLHF. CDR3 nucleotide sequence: TGCAGTGCTAGGCTCTTCTCTGGGGACAATTCACCCCTCCACTTT.

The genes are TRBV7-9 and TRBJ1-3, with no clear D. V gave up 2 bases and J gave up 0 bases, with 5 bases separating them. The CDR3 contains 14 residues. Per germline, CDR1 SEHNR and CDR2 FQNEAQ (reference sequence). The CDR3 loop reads CASSLLLSGNTIYF. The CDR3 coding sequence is TGTGCCAGCAGCTTACTGCTCTCTGGAAACACCATATATTTT. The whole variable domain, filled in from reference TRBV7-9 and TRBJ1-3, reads DTGVSQNPRHKITKRGQNVTFRCDPISEHNRLYWYRQTLGQGPEFLTYFQNEAQLEKSRLLSDRFSAERPKGSFSTLEIQRTEQGDSAMYLCASSLLLSGNTIYFGEGSWLTVV.

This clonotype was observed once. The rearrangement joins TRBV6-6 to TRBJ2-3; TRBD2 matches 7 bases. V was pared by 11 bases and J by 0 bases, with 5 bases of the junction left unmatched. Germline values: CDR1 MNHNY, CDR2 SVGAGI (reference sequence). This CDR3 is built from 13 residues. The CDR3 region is CAAERGSTDTQYF. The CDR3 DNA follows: TGTGCCGCTGAGCGGGGAAGCACAGATACGCAGTATTTT.

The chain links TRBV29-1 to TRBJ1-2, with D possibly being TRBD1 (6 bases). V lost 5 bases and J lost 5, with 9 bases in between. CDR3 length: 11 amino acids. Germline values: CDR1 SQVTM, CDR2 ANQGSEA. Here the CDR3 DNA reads TGCAGCGTTCGACAGGAGTATGGCTACACCTTC. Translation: CSVRQEYGYTF.

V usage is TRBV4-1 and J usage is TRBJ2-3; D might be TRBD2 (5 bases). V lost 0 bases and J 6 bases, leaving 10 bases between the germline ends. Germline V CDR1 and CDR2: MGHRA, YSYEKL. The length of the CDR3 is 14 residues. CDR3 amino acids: CASSQDWGEDTQYF. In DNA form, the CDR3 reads TGCGCCAGCAGCCAAGATTGGGGAGAGGATACGCAGTATTTT.

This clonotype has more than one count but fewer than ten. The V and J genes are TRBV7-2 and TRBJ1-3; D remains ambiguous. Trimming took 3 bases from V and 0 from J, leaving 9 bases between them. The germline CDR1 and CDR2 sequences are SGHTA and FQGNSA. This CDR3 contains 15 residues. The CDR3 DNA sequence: TGTGCCAGCAGCTTGCGGCGGTCCTCTGGAAACACCATATATTTT. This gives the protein CASSLRRSSGNTIYF.

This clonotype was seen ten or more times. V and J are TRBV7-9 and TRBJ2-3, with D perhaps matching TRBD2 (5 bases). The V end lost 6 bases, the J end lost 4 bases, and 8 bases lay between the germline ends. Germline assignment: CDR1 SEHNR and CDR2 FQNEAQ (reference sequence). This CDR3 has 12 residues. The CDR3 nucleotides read TGTGCCAGCAGTTTACTAGCAGATACGCAGTATTTT. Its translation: CASSLLADTQYF.

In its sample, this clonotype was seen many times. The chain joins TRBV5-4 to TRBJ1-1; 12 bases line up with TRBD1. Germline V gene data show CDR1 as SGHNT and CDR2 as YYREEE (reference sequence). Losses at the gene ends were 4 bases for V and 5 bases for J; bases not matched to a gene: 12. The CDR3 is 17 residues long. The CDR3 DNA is TGTGCCAGCAGCAAACCCGGGACAGGGGGCACGGTGACTGAAGCTTTCTTT. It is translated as CASSKPGTGGTVTEAFF.

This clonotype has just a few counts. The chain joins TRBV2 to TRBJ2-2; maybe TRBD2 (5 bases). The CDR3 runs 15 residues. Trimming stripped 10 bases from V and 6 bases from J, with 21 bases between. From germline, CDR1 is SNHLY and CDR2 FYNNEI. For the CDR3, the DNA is TGTGCCACCCATATCTTCCTGAGGGCCGCCGGGGAGCTGTTTTTT. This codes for CATHIFLRAAGELFF.

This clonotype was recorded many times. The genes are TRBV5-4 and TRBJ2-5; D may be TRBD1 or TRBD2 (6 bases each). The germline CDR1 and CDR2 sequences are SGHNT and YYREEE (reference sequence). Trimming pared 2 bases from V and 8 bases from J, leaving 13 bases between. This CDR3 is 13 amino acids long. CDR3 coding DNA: TGTGCCAGCAGCTTAGCAAGGGGGGAAACCCAGTACTTC. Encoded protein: CASSLARGETQYF.

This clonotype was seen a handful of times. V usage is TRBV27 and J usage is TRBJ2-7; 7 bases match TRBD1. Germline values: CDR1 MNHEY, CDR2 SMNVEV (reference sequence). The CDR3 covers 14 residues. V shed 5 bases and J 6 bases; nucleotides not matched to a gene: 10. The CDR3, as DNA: TGTGCCAGCAGTCTCTTGACAGGGAATGGCGAGCAGTACTTC. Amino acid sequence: CASSLLTGNGEQYF.

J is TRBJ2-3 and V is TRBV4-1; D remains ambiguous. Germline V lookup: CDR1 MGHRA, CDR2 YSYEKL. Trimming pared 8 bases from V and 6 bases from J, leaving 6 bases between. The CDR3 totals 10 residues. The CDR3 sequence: CASGKDTQYF. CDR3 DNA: TGCGCCAGCGGGAAGGATACGCAGTATTTT.

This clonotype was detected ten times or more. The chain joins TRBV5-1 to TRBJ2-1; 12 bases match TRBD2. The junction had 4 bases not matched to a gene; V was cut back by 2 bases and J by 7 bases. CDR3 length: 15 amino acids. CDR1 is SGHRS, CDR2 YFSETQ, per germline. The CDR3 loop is CASSFLAGGPNEQFF. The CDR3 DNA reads TGCGCCAGCAGCTTCCTAGCGGGGGGGCCGAATGAGCAGTTCTTC. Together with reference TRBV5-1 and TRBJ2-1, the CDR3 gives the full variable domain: KAGVTQTPRYLIKTRGQQVTLSCSPISGHRSVSWYQQTPGQGLQFLFEYFSETQRNKGNFPGRFSGRQFSNSRSEMNVSTLELGDSALYLCASSFLAGGPNEQFFGPGTRLTVL.